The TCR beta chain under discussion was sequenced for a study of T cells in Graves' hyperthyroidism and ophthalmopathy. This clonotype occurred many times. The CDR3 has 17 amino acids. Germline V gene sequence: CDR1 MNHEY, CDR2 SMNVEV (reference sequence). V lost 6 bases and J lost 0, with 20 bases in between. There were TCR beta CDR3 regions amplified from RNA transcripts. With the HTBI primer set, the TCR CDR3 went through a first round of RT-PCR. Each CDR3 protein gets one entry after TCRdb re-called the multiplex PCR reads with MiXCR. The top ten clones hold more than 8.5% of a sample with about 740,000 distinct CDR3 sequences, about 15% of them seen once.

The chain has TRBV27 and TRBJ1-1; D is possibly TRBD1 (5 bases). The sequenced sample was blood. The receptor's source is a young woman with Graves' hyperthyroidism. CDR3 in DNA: TGTGCCAGCAGCCCCCTCGTCTGGATGGGGGTGAACACTGAAGCTTTCTTT. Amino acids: CASSPLVWMGVNTEAFF.